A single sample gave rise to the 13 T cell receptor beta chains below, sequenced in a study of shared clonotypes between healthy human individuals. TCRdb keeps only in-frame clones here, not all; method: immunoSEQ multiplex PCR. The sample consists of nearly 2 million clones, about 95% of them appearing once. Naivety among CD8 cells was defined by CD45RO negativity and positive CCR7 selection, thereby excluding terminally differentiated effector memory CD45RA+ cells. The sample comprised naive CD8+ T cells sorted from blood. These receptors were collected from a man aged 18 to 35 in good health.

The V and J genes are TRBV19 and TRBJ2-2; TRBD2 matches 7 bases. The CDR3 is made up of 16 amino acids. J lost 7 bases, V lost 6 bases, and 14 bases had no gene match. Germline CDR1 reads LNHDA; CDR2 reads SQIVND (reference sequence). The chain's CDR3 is CASSPFLAAMGGELFF. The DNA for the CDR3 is TGTGCCAGTAGCCCTTTTCTAGCGGCAATGGGCGGGGAGCTGTTTTTT.

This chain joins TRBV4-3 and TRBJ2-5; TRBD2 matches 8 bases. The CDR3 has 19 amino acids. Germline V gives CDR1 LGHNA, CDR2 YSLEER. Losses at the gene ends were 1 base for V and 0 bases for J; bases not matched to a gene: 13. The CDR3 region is CASSQGPRNGGVYQETQYF. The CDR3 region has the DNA TGCGCCAGCAGCCAAGGCCCACGTAACGGGGGGGTGTACCAAGAGACCCAGTACTTC.

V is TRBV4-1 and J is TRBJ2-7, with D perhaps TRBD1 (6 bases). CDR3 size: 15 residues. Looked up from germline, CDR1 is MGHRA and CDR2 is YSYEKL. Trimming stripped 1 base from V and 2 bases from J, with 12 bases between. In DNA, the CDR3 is TGCGCCAGCAGCCAAGCCCTGACAGGAGCCTACGAGCAGTACTTC. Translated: CASSQALTGAYEQYF.

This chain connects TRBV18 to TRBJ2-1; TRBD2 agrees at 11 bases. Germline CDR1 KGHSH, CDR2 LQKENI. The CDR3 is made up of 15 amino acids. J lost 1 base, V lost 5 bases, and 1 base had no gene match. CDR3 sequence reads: CASSLAGGSYNEQFF. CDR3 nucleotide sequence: TGTGCCAGCTCATTAGCGGGAGGGTCCTACAATGAGCAGTTCTTC.

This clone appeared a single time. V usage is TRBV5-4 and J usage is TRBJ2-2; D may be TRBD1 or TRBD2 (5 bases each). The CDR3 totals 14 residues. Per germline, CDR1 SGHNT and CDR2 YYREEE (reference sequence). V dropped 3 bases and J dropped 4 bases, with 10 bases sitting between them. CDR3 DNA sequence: TGTGCCAGCAGCTGGGACGGGCTCACCGGGGAGCTGTTTTTT. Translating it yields CASSWDGLTGELFF. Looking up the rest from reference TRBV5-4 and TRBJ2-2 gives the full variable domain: ETGVTQSPTHLIKTRGQQVTLRCSSQSGHNTVSWYQQALGQGPQFIFQYYREEENGRGNFPPRFSGLQFPNYSSELNVNALELDDSALYLCASSWDGLTGELFFGEGSRLTVL.

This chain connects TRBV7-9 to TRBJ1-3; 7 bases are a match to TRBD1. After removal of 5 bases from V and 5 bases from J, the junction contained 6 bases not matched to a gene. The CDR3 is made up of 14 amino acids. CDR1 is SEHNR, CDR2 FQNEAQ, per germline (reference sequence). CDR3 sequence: CASSLSTGRNTIYF. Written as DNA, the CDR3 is TGTGCCAGCAGCCTATCGACAGGGCGAAACACCATATATTTT.

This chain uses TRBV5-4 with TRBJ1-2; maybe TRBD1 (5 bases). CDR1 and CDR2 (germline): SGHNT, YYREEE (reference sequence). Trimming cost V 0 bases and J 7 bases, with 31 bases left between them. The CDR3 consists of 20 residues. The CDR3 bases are TGTGCCAGCAGCTTGGATGGGGGAGGGGCGGAGAGCGAGGCAATGGTTGGCTACACCTTC. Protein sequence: CASSLDGGGAESEAMVGYTF.

The DNA of the CDR3 is TGCGCCAGCAGCCCAGTGGGTGGAAACACCATATATTTT. It encodes CASSPVGGNTIYF. The V call is TRBV4-1, the J call TRBJ1-3, with D uncertain. CDR3 length: 13 residues. Germline CDR1 MGHRA, CDR2 YSYEKL. V was pared by 4 bases and J by 3 bases, with 7 bases between.

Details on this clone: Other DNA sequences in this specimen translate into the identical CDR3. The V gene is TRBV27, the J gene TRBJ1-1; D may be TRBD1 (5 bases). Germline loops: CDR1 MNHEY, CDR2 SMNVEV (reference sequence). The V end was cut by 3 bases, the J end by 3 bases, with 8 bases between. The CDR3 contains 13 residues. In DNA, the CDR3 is TGTGCCAGCAGTTTTGGGGGTTACACTGAAGCTTTCTTT. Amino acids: CASSFGGYTEAFF.

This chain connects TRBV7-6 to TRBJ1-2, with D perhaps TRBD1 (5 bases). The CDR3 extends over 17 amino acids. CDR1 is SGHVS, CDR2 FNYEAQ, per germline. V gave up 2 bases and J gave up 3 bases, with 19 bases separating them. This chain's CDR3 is CASSLSPRDGSYYGYTF. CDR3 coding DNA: TGTGCCAGCAGCTTATCGCCCCGGGACGGTTCGTACTATGGCTACACCTTC.

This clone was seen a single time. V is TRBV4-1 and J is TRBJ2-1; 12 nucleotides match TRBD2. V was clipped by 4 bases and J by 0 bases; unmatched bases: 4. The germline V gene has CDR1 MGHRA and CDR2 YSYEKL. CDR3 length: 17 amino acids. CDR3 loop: CASSPLTSGSSYNEQFF. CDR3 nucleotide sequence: TGCGCCAGCAGCCCCCTGACTAGCGGGAGCTCCTACAATGAGCAGTTCTTC.

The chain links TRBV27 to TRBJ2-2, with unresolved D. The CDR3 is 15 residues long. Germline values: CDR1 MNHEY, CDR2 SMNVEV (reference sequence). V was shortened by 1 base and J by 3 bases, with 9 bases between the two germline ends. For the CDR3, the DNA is TGTGCCAGCAGTTTATTAAAGAGCTACACCGGGGAGCTGTTTTTT. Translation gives CASSLLKSYTGELFF.

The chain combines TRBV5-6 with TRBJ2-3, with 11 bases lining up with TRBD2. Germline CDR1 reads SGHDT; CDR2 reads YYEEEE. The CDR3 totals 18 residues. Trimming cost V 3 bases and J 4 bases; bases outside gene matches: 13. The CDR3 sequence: CASSYPSGGPVFADTQYF. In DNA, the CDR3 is TGTGCCAGCAGCTACCCTAGCGGGGGGCCCGTATTTGCAGATACGCAGTATTTT.